These 3 T cell receptor beta chains came from one sample sequenced in a study of shared clonotypes between healthy human individuals. Sequencing was performed with immunoSEQ multiplex PCR; in TCRdb, only in-frame clones are kept and a portion is missing. Among about 2.1 million clones, approximately 94% were seen once, and the ten largest hold over 1.5%. Naive CD8 isolation took CD45RO-negative cells positively selected for CCR7 and excluded terminally differentiated effector memory CD45RA+ cells. The sample comprised naive CD8+ T cells from PBMCs. These TCRs come from a man aged 18 to 30 in good health. Some clones in this sample may be carry-over from other donors' samples.

This rearrangement joins TRBV27 to TRBJ2-2, with 9 nucleotides matching TRBD1. From germline, CDR1 is MNHEY and CDR2 SMNVEV (reference sequence). With V trimmed by 8 bases and J by 1 base, 11 bases remained unmatched. The CDR3 has 17 residues. In DNA form, the CDR3 reads TGTGCCAGCGGAAACCTCCGGGACAGGGTGAACACCGGGGAGCTGTTTTTT. Amino acids: CASGNLRDRVNTGELFF.

Points on this clone: A much larger clone is a single base away; this may be a read error. Other DNA sequences in the sample encode the same CDR3. The CDR3 DNA reads as TGTGCCAGCAGCTTCGGTAGCAATCAGCCCCAGCATTTT. Its translation is CASSFGSNQPQHF. This chain links TRBV5-6 with TRBJ1-5; D not certain. V lost 2 bases to trimming and J lost 0 bases, with 3 bases between them. The CDR3 runs to 13 residues. CDR1 is SGHDT and CDR2 is YYEEEE in the germline V gene.

The rearrangement uses TRBV28 and TRBJ1-2; a weak D match, TRBD1 (5 bases). Between the trimmed V and J ends, which lost 1 base and 5 bases, there was a span of 17 bases. The CDR3 sequence is 16 residues long. Germline CDR1 MDHEN, CDR2 SYDVKM. The CDR3 here is CASSLFAGQGVYGYTF. CDR3 sequence (DNA): TGTGCCAGCAGTTTATTCGCAGGGCAGGGAGTTTATGGCTACACCTTC.